This TCR beta chain emerged from a study of regulatory T cells in long-lasting Graves disease. CDR3 regions were amplified by Arm-PCR using iRepertoire HTBI primers to build TCR beta libraries. TCRdb reprocessed the multiplex PCR reads with MiXCR, giving one entry per CDR3 protein. The repertoire has 300,000 to 400,000 distinct CDR3 sequences, over 15% of them found once; the top ten carry 25% to 30%. Described time point: newly diagnosed GD, antithyroid drugs for less than 3 months. RNA extracted from PBMCs served as the sequencing template. CDR3 size: 13 residues. Germline V gene sequence: CDR1 SNHLY, CDR2 FYNNEI. The V end lost 8 bases, the J end lost 0 bases, and 10 bases lay between the germline ends. These data were also reused for a study on T cells in Graves' hyperthyroidism and ophthalmopathy.

This receptor was taken from a man aged 35 to 55 with Graves disease. The chain has TRBV2 and TRBJ1-2; unclear D gene. The specimen comprised peripheral blood mononuclear cells (PBMCs), sampled at new diagnosis, from a patient treated with antithyroid drugs. The CDR3 bases are TGTGCCAGCGGTGGTCAGACTAACTATGGCTACACCTTC. It yields the protein CASGGQTNYGYTF.